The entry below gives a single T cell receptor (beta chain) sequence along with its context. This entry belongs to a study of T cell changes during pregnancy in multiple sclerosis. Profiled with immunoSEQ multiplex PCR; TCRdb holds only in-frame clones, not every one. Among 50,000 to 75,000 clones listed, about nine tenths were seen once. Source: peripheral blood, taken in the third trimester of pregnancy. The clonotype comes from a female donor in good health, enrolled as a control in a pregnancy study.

The CDR3 bases are TGTGCCAGCAGTGAAGGAAGGTCAGGGCATAGAGGCCACGAGCAGTACTTC. Amino acids: CASSEGRSGHRGHEQYF. The chain employs TRBV6-1 and TRBJ2-7; tentative D call: TRBD1 (5 bases). This CDR3 is built from 17 residues. V dropped 1 base and J dropped 5 bases, with 21 bases sitting between them. Germline CDR1 reads MNHNS; CDR2 reads SASEGT.